A selection of T cell receptor beta chains follows, all from one sample in a study of blood T cell repertoires in COVID-19. Profiling relied on immunoSEQ multiplex PCR, and the TCRdb table lists in-frame clones only, not all of them. In the table there are approximately 120,000 clones, approximately 90% of which are singletons. Sequencing was performed on peripheral blood. These receptors all come from a man aged 50 to 59 with COVID-19, enrolled during active disease. The CDR3 runs from the conserved cysteine through the conserved F or W. The D gene is left open where the match is weak. Clone size appears in some rows only: once, few, many, or a class for an expanded clone.

NA	TRBV9	NA	TRBJ1-2	TGTGCCAGCAGCGCTGGGGGGGTCTATGGCTACACCTTC	CASSAGGVYGYTF
TRBD1	TRBV2	few	TRBJ2-3	TGTGCCAGCACCCAGAGACAGGGCGGCGCAGATACGCAGTATTTT	CASTQRQGGADTQYF
NA	TRBV21-1	once	TRBJ2-1	TGTGCCAGCAGCAAAGCGACAGGGGAGTGGTTCTTC	CASSKATGEWFF
TRBD1	TRBV6-1	NA	TRBJ1-2	TGTGCCAGCAGTGAGGGACAGGGGGCTGGGTATGGCTACACCTTC	CASSEGQGAGYGYTF
NA	TRBV19	NA	TRBJ1-1	TGTGCCAGTAGTATGGGTTTGGGGCAGGGGTTCCTGGGAGCTTTCTTT	CASSMGLGQGFLGAFF
NA	TRBV5-1	NA	TRBJ1-2	TGCGCCAGCAGCTTTAATGAAGGAGGGTATGGCTACACCTTC	CASSFNEGGYGYTF
TRBD2	TRBV15	NA	TRBJ2-5	TGTGCCACCAGAAGCAGAGGGGGACTAGCGGCCGAGACCCAGTACTTC	CATRSRGGLAAETQYF
TRBD1	TRBV28	NA	TRBJ2-1	TGTGCCAGCAGCCCGGGCGCCACAGGGGGCAAGTTCTTC	CASSPGATGGKFF
TRBD2	TRBV7-2	NA	TRBJ2-1	TGTGCCAGCAGCCCCAGCGGGACCTCCTACAATGAGCAGTTCTTC	CASSPSGTSYNEQFF
NA	TRBV30	NA	TRBJ2-7	TGTGCCTGGAGTAGGGATACAGGCGAGCAGTACTTC	CAWSRDTGEQYF
NA	TRBV3-1/TRBV3-2	NA	TRBJ2-3	TGTGCCAGCAGCCAAGGTGAGCGGGTCACAGATACGCAGTATTTT	CASSQGERVTDTQYF
TRBD1	TRBV19	NA	TRBJ2-1	TGTGCCAGTAGTCTCGGACAGGGTATTAATGAGCAGTTCTTC	CASSLGQGINEQFF
TRBD2	TRBV2	NA	TRBJ2-3	TGTGCCAGCAGTGGCGGGAGAGTGGCGGATACGCAGTATTTT	CASSGGRVADTQYF
NA	TRBV10-3	NA	TRBJ1-4	TGTGCCATCAGTGAGTCCAGGGCCCTTTCAACTAATGAAAAACTGTTTTTT	CAISESRALSTNEKLFF
TRBD1	TRBV29-1	NA	TRBJ2-7	TGCAGCGTTTGGACAGGGGGCAACGAGCAGTACTTC	CSVWTGGNEQYF
TRBD2	TRBV30	NA	TRBJ2-1	TGTGCCTGGACGGGAGGGAATGAGCAGTTCTTC	CAWTGGNEQFF
NA	TRBV19	NA	TRBJ1-5	TGTGCCAGTAGTATCTCCGGGAGCCGCAATCAGCCCCAGCATTTT	CASSISGSRNQPQHF
NA	TRBV6-5	NA	TRBJ2-3	TGTGCCAGCAGTTACGGAGCGGCCACAGATACGCAGTATTTT	CASSYGAATDTQYF
TRBD1	TRBV5-1	NA	TRBJ2-2	TGCGCCAGTTCCGACAGGGCGAACACCGGGGAGCTGTTTTTT	CASSDRANTGELFF
TRBD2	TRBV7-8	NA	TRBJ2-3	TGTGCCAGCAGCCGGCATCTGGCGGGAGCTAGCACAGATACGCAGTATTTT	CASSRHLAGASTDTQYF
TRBD2	TRBV19	NA	TRBJ2-1	TGTGCCAGTAGTGGGCTAGCGGGCGGGGAGCAGTTCTTC	CASSGLAGGEQFF
NA	TRBV28	NA	TRBJ2-7	TGTGCCAGCAGTACATCCCAGGGGATCTACGAGCAGTACTTC	CASSTSQGIYEQYF
NA	TRBV12-3/TRBV12-4	NA	TRBJ2-5	TGTGCCAGCAGTTTAAAGGAGAGAGAGACCCAGTACTTC	CASSLKERETQYF
TRBD1	TRBV5-1	NA	TRBJ2-2	TGCGCCAGCAGCATCCGGGACAGTAACACCGGGGAGCTGTTTTTT	CASSIRDSNTGELFF
NA	TRBV27	NA	TRBJ2-2	TGTGCCAGCAATCCGGACGGGGGTTCTCCCGGGGAGCTGTTTTTT	CASNPDGGSPGELFF